This TCR beta chain was identified during a study of PD-1 blockade in classical Hodgkin lymphoma. Findings and limits, study-wide: After ASCT, patients who started nivolumab under 1 year later were excluded. The authors have not defined what causes the repertoire differences, possibly disease activity or prior therapy. Complete responders showed a baseline diversity that resembled the diversity of newly diagnosed patients.

Concerning this clone itself: Antigen unknown.

Germline CDR1 is LNHDA and CDR2 is SQIVND (reference sequence). The CDR3 contains 16 residues. The V end lost 5 bases, the J end lost 0 bases, and 14 bases lay between the germline ends. This table comes from immunoSEQ multiplex PCR, and its TCRdb copy is limited to in-frame clones, with some not included. The data contain roughly 20,000 clones, around three quarters of them singletons. The time point: cycle 4 day 1 (C4D1), after about 6 weeks of nivolumab. The patients all showed relapse after autologous stem cell transplantation, while their brentuximab vedotin exposure varied. Patients reached a best response of complete response, partial response or progressive disease.

This clonotype originated in a human donor with classical Hodgkin lymphoma. Sequencing was performed on peripheral blood mononuclear cells (PBMCs), taken before the fourth cycle of nivolumab. J is TRBJ1-3 and V is TRBV19; D gene ambiguous. For the CDR3, the DNA is TGTGCCAGTAGTCCTCCGGGCCTGAGCTCTGGAAACACCATATATTTT. Protein: CASSPPGLSSGNTIYF.